The rows below give T cell receptor beta chains drawn from one sample of a study of T-cell reconstitution after alpha-beta-depleted transplantation in children. MiXCR, applied by TCRdb to the PCR reads, yields one record per CDR3 protein. This table holds some 300,000 distinct CDR3 sequences, nearly 8% found once. The input for sequencing was peripheral blood, taken 360 days after TCRalphabeta/CD19-depleted stem cell transplant. The receptors stem from a female patient aged 2-9 years who had a stem cell transplant for Fanconi anemia, so the T cells may come from the graft donor. Each CDR3 is given with its conserved first and last residue. A D gene is named only where the DNA matches it firmly. Size is stated for part of the rows, as once, few or many counts, or as a class when the clone is expanded.

v_call,j_call,d_call,clone_size,cdr3_nt,cdr3_aa
TRBV4-2,TRBJ1-5,TRBD1,many,TGTGCCAGCAGCCAAGAGGGGACAGGTTTTAATCAGCCCCAGCATTTT,CASSQEGTGFNQPQHF
TRBV5-6,TRBJ2-7,TRBD2,once,TGTGCCAACAGCTTGGTGGGACTAGCGGGAGACTACGAGCAGTACTTC,CANSLVGLAGDYEQYF
TRBV28,TRBJ2-7,TRBD2,many,TGTGCCAGCAGTTTCCTAGCGGGAGGCTCCTACGAGCAGTACTTC,CASSFLAGGSYEQYF
TRBV25-1,TRBJ1-4,.,few,TGTGCCAGCAGTAACCCTACAACTAATGAAAAACTGTTTTTT,CASSNPTTNEKLFF
TRBV6-5,TRBJ1-1,TRBD1,many,TGTGCCAGCAGACTAACAGGGGGCGAGACTGAAGCTTTCTTT,CASRLTGGETEAFF
TRBV12-3/TRBV12-4,TRBJ2-3,.,many,TGTGCCAGCATCAACATGGGGGGACTTGCAGATACGCAGTATTTT,CASINMGGLADTQYF
TRBV9,TRBJ2-1,.,few,TGTGCCAGCAGCGTAGTAGGGGGGGGGAATGAGCAGTTCTTC,CASSVVGGGNEQFF
TRBV29-1,TRBJ2-1,TRBD1,many,TGCAGCGCTGAGGGGGCCCCAGGGAAGAGGTCCAATGAGCAGTTCTTC,CSAEGAPGKRSNEQFF
TRBV27,TRBJ1-1,.,few,TGTGCCAGCAGAAGAGGGGGACGTTTTGACACTGAAGCTTTCTTT,CASRRGGRFDTEAFF
TRBV6-1,TRBJ2-7,.,many,TGTGCCAGCAGTGGGAACCAACTCTCCTACGAGCAGTACTTC,CASSGNQLSYEQYF
TRBV6-1,TRBJ1-1,.,few,TGTGCCAGTTACAGGGCAATGAACACTGAAGCTTTCTTT,CASYRAMNTEAFF
TRBV28,TRBJ2-7,.,many,TGTGCCAGCAGTTTACCTACATTTCTAGGATCGATGTCCTACGAGCAGTACTTC,CASSLPTFLGSMSYEQYF
TRBV28,TRBJ2-5,.,many,TGTGCCAGCCTCCGGTCCGGAGAGACCCAGTACTTC,CASLRSGETQYF
TRBV12-3/TRBV12-4,TRBJ2-2,.,many,TGTGCCAGCGGATTGGGGAGGAACACCGGGGAGCTGTTTTTT,CASGLGRNTGELFF
TRBV20-1,TRBJ1-1,.,.,TGCAGTGCTAGAAGCGGGTTTGGCTCTGAAGCTTTCTTT,CSARSGFGSEAFF
TRBV2,TRBJ2-1,.,few,TGTGCAGCCTTTACTGCCTACAATGAGCAGTTCTTC,CAAFTAYNEQFF
TRBV20-1,TRBJ2-3,TRBD2,many,TGCAGTGCTACCCTAGCGGGGGGGCTAAGCACAGATACGCAGTATTTT,CSATLAGGLSTDTQYF
TRBV7-9,TRBJ2-2,.,few,TGTGCCAGCATCAGGGTCTCGGTGGCCGGGGAGCTGTTTTTT,CASIRVSVAGELFF
TRBV30,TRBJ2-3,TRBD2,few,TGTGCCTGGATTACTCTAGCGGGAGATACAGATACGCAGTATTTT,CAWITLAGDTDTQYF
TRBV12-3/TRBV12-4,TRBJ2-3,TRBD2,.,TGTGCCGGCAGCTCCCTAGCGGGGGGTACAGATACGCTGTATTTT,CAGSSLAGGTDTLYF
TRBV5-1,TRBJ2-7,.,many,TGCGCCAGCAGCGCACAACTAGGGTACGAGCAGTACTTC,CASSAQLGYEQYF
TRBV9,TRBJ2-7,.,many,TGTGCCAGCAGCGTAGCTGGCGGGAACTACGAGCAGTACTTC,CASSVAGGNYEQYF
TRBV7-2,TRBJ2-1,.,many,TGTGCCAGCAGCTTAGCTGGGGGAAATTACAATGAGCAGTTCTTC,CASSLAGGNYNEQFF
TRBV20-1,TRBJ2-5,TRBD1,.,TGCAGTGCTAGCTGGACAGGGGGACAAGAGACCCAGTACTTC,CSASWTGGQETQYF
TRBV10-3,TRBJ2-3,TRBD1,many,TGTGCCATCAGTGAGGTGGGACAGGTTGAAGTCACAGATACGCAGTATTTT,CAISEVGQVEVTDTQYF
TRBV25-1,TRBJ2-2,TRBD1,.,TGTGCCAGCCACGGACAGGGGAACACCGGGGAGCTGTTTTTT,CASHGQGNTGELFF
TRBV5-1,TRBJ2-5,.,many,TGCGCCAGCAGCTTGGCCCAGGGACCTGAGACCCAGTACTTC,CASSLAQGPETQYF
TRBV3-1,TRBJ2-2,TRBD2,many,TGTGCCAGCAGCCAAGATCAGGGACTAGCTAGTACCGGGGAGCTGTTTTTT,CASSQDQGLASTGELFF
TRBV20-1,TRBJ2-4,TRBD2,few,TGCAGTGCTGTCAATAGGGGAGGGGAGGCCAAAAACATTCAGTACTTC,CSAVNRGGEAKNIQYF
TRBV6-5,TRBJ2-2,.,many,TGTGCCAGCAGTTTAGTAGGGGCTACCGGGGAGCTGTTTTTT,CASSLVGATGELFF